The source of this T cell receptor beta chain is a study of T cells expressing NK-cell markers. For the study at large: Out of eight donors sequenced, seven tested HCMV-seropositive and the remaining one seronegative. General study results and limits: Several donors' CD3+CD56-NKG2C+ cells were dominated by the same clonotypes.

TCRdb re-called the 5' RACE reads; every CDR3 protein appears as one record, without DNA. This sample's table has 200,000 to 300,000 distinct CDR3 sequences. CDR1 and CDR2 from the germline V gene are LGHNT and FRNRAP. This CDR3 region has 13 residues. On this clonotype: No antigen is known for it.

The TCR comes from a man younger than 30 in good health. The J gene is TRBJ1-2, the V gene TRBV12-5; checking the TCRdb D call of TRBD1 is not possible without DNA. The sequencing sample was made of blood T cells: a sorted CD56 or NKG2C T cell subset, CD4+ or CD8+ T cells, or bulk PBMC T cells (not recorded which). The CDR3 sequence is CASSSRGYYGYTF.